This record covers a single TCR beta chain. V was shortened by 2 bases and J by 8 bases, with 10 bases between the two germline ends. This CDR3 has 13 amino acids. In germline, CDR1 is SGHTA, CDR2 FQGTGA. This sample stems from a study of blood T cell repertoires in COVID-19. Overall study context: There were acute and convalescent COVID-19 samples, and they came from the United States, Italy and Spain.

Assay used: immunoSEQ multiplex PCR; TCRdb lists only in-frame clones, some missing. The sample lists about 290,000 clones, about nine tenths occurring once. Material for sequencing was PBMCs or T cells enriched from blood (not recorded which). The sequence was collected from a woman in her thirties or forties who had recovered from COVID-19. V and J are TRBV7-3 and TRBJ2-1, with a possible D match to TRBD1 (5 bases). CDR3 protein: CASSLGQGDEQFF. The CDR3 region has the DNA TGTGCCAGCAGCTTAGGGCAGGGCGATGAGCAGTTCTTC. The entire variable domain, with the rest obtained from reference TRBV7-3 and TRBJ2-1, is as follows: GAGVSQTPSNKVTEKGKYVELRCDPISGHTALYWYRQSLGQGPEFLIYFQGTGAADDSGLPNDRFFAVRPEGSVSTLKIQRTERGDSAVYLCASSLGQGDEQFFGPGTRLTVL.